These T cell receptor beta chains were read from a single sample in a study of T-cell memory formation after mild COVID-19. TCRdb used MiXCR to reprocess the 5' RACE reads, holding one entry per CDR3 protein. Here the sample spans fewer than 200,000 distinct CDR3 sequences, 10% to 15% being singletons. Source material: PBMCs or a T cell subset sorted from them (not recorded which). The receptors come from a man younger than 30 who had mild COVID-19 (a few samples of this study predate the infection). Cell type and time point are not known. Each CDR3 is given with its conserved first and last residue. Each record gives: J gene, V gene, clone size, D gene, CDR3 protein, CDR3 DNA. A D gene is named only where the DNA matches it firmly. Rows may omit the clone size; those that give it use once, few, many or a size class.

>TRBJ1-5|TRBV5-8|many|.
CASSLYTSNQPQHF
TGTGCCAGCAGCTTGTACACCAGCAATCAGCCCCAGCATTTT
>TRBJ2-7|TRBV18|many|.
CASSPPQRYEQYF
TGTGCCAGCTCACCACCGCAGAGGTACGAGCAGTACTTC
>TRBJ1-1|TRBV7-9|many|.
CASSKAAAETEAFF
TGTGCCAGCAGCAAGGCGGCGGCGGAAACTGAAGCTTTCTTT
>TRBJ1-5|TRBV12-3/TRBV12-4|.|.
CASSYGDENSNQPQHF
TGTGCCAGCAGCTATGGGGACGAAAATAGCAATCAGCCCCAGCATTTT
>TRBJ2-1|TRBV27|.|.
CASSLYRALTEQFF
TGTGCCAGCAGTTTGTACAGGGCTTTAACTGAGCAGTTCTTC
>TRBJ2-2|TRBV6-9|.|.
CASSPLRVSGELFF
TGTGCCAGCAGCCCTCTCAGGGTTTCGGGGGAGCTGTTTTTT
>TRBJ2-2|TRBV20-1|once|.
CSASSASLANTGELFF
TGCAGTGCTAGTAGTGCTAGCCTCGCGAACACCGGGGAGCTGTTTTTT
>TRBJ1-4|TRBV7-2|.|TRBD1
CASSPQQGGGKLFF
TGTGCCAGCAGCCCACAACAGGGGGGAGGGAAACTGTTTTTT
>TRBJ2-2|TRBV18|few|.
CASFTYTGELFF
TGTGCCAGCTTCACTTACACCGGGGAGCTGTTTTTT
>TRBJ2-1|TRBV2|.|TRBD1
CASSARDRGPNEQFF
TGTGCCAGCAGTGCCCGGGACAGGGGGCCTAATGAGCAGTTCTTC
>TRBJ1-5|TRBV11-2|few|TRBD1
CASSNRGGQPQHF
TGTGCCAGCAGTAACAGGGGGGGTCAGCCCCAGCATTTT
>TRBJ1-2|TRBV9|.|.
CASSVAPLGTLRGDGYTF
TGTGCCAGCAGCGTAGCTCCCCTCGGGACACTCCGAGGGGATGGCTACACCTTC
>TRBJ1-1|TRBV5-1|.|.
CASRSRGTTEREAFF
TGCGCCAGTAGATCTCGGGGGACGACCGAACGTGAAGCTTTCTTT
>TRBJ2-3|TRBV7-2|few|.
CASSLVVNTQYF
TGTGCCAGCAGCTTAGTCGTAAATACGCAGTATTTT
>TRBJ1-3|TRBV6-6|.|.
CASSGVSSSGNTIYF
TGTGCCAGCAGTGGGGTATCGAGCTCTGGAAACACCATATATTTT
>TRBJ2-1|TRBV11-2|.|TRBD1
CASSSGQYNEQFF
TGTGCCAGCAGCTCGGGACAGTACAATGAGCAGTTCTTC
>TRBJ2-3|TRBV12-3/TRBV12-4|many|.
CASSTHRVPDTQYF
TGTGCCAGCAGTACTCACAGGGTCCCAGATACGCAGTATTTT
>TRBJ2-6|TRBV20-1|.|TRBD1
CSARRTGAGANVLTF
TGCAGTGCTAGACGGACAGGGGCTGGGGCCAACGTCCTGACTTTC
>TRBJ2-7|TRBV10-1|few|.
CASSGYEQYF
TGCGCCAGCAGTGGATACGAGCAGTACTTC
>TRBJ2-3|TRBV10-3|.|.
CAISDLGAVTDTQYF
TGTGCCATCAGTGATCTTGGCGCTGTCACAGATACGCAGTATTTT
>TRBJ1-3|TRBV18|.|TRBD1
CASSPPGTGAPGNTIYF
TGTGCCAGCTCACCACCCGGGACAGGGGCTCCTGGAAACACCATATATTTT
>TRBJ2-7|TRBV7-2|few|TRBD2
CASSLVAGAAYEQYF
TGTGCCAGCAGCTTAGTAGCGGGGGCCGCCTACGAGCAGTACTTC
>TRBJ2-3|TRBV5-1|.|.
CASSPMASSTDTQYF
TGCGCCAGCAGCCCCATGGCGTCTAGCACAGATACGCAGTATTTT
>TRBJ2-3|TRBV5-1|few|TRBD2
CASSTGLAGRTDTQYF
TGCGCCAGCAGCACCGGACTAGCGGGGAGAACAGATACGCAGTATTTT
>TRBJ1-2|TRBV6-1|.|TRBD1
CASSEVGTGTGYTF
TGTGCCAGCAGTGAAGTTGGGACAGGGACTGGCTACACCTTC
>TRBJ2-3|TRBV5-1|.|.
CASREGASTDTQYF
TGCGCCAGCAGGGAGGGGGCCTCCACAGATACGCAGTATTTT
>TRBJ1-4|TRBV6-5|medium-sized|.
CASSYRGEDEKLFF
TGTGCCAGCAGTTACCGGGGAGAGGATGAAAAACTGTTTTTT
>TRBJ2-5|TRBV20-1|.|TRBD2
CSARAGRAAQETQYF
TGCAGTGCTAGAGCGGGGAGGGCAGCCCAAGAGACCCAGTACTTC
>TRBJ2-1|TRBV5-6|many|.
CASSLRGRSSYNEQFF
TGTGCCAGCAGCTTGAGGGGCAGGAGCTCCTACAATGAGCAGTTCTTC
>TRBJ1-5|TRBV5-1|many|.
CASSIVGDQPQHF
TGCGCCAGCAGTATCGTAGGGGATCAGCCCCAGCATTTT
>TRBJ1-4|TRBV20-1|many|.
CSASKDEKLFF
TGCAGTGCTAGTAAGGATGAAAAACTGTTTTTT
>TRBJ2-1|TRBV12-3/TRBV12-4|many|.
CASRPTPKYDEQFF
TGTGCCAGCAGACCGACTCCCAAGTACGATGAGCAGTTCTTC
>TRBJ2-1|TRBV7-7|.|TRBD2
CASSYPRGGASHEQFF
TGTGCCAGCAGCTACCCGCGGGGGGGCGCGTCTCATGAGCAGTTCTTC
>TRBJ1-2|TRBV20-1|.|.
CSARDAADGYTF
TGCAGTGCTAGAGATGCCGCCGATGGCTACACCTTC
>TRBJ2-5|TRBV10-2|.|.
CASSEVEQETQYF
TGCGCCAGCAGTGAGGTGGAACAAGAGACCCAGTACTTC
>TRBJ2-3|TRBV4-1|few|.
CASSQEGTPSTDTQYF
TGCGCCAGCAGCCAAGAAGGGACTCCTAGCACAGATACGCAGTATTTT
>TRBJ2-2|TRBV12-3/TRBV12-4|.|.
CASSSRALRGTGELFF
TGTGCCAGCAGTTCCCGGGCCCTTCGGGGCACCGGGGAGCTGTTTTTT